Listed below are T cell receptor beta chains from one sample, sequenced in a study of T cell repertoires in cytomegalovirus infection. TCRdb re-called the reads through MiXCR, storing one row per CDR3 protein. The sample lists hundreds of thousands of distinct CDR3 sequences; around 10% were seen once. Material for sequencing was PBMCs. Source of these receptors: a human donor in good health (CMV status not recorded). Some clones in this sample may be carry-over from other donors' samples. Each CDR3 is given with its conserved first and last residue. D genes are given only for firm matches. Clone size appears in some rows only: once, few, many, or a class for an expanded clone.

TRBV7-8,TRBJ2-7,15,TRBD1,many,CASSLAETGGYEQYF,TGTGCCAGCAGCTTAGCGGAGACAGGGGGATACGAGCAGTACTTC
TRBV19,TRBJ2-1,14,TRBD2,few,CASSIGGTYNEQFF,TGTGCCAGTAGTATCGGGGGGACCTACAATGAGCAGTTCTTC
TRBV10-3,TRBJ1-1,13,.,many,CAIFEGIGTEAFF,TGTGCCATTTTTGAGGGAATTGGCACTGAAGCTTTCTTT
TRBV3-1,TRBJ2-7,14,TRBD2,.,CASSQPSGVPEQYF,TGTGCCAGCAGCCAGCCTAGCGGGGTACCCGAGCAGTACTTC
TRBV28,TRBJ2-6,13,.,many,CASILSGANVLTF,TGTGCCAGCATTCTCTCTGGGGCCAACGTCCTGACTTTC
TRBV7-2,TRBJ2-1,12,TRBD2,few,CASGGGGIEQFF,TGTGCCAGCGGGGGGGGGGGGATTGAGCAGTTCTTC
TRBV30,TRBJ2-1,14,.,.,CAWSEGTRYNEQFF,TGTGCCTGGAGTGAGGGGACCCGCTACAATGAGCAGTTCTTC
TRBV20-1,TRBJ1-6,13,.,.,CSAREDGPLTLHF,TGCAGTGCTAGAGAGGACGGCCCCTTGACCCTCCACTTT
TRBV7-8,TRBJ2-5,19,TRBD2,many,CASSPGLAGGTYHQETQYF,TGTGCCAGCAGCCCTGGACTAGCGGGGGGAACCTACCACCAAGAGACCCAGTACTTC
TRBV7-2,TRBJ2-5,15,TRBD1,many,CASSSRRQGGETQYF,TGTGCCAGCAGCTCCCGCCGACAGGGCGGAGAGACCCAGTACTTC
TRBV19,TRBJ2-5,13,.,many,CASTQGHKETQYF,TGTGCCAGTACTCAAGGACACAAAGAGACCCAGTACTTC
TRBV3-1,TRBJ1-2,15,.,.,CASSQVPNLGHGYTF,TGTGCCAGCAGCCAAGTCCCGAATTTAGGCCATGGCTACACCTTC
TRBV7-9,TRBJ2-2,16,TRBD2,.,CASSFRTSGPRPELFF,TGTGCCAGCAGCTTTCGGACTAGCGGTCCCAGGCCGGAGCTGTTTTTT
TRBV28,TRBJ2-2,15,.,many,CASSFSPGNTGELFF,TGTGCCAGCAGTTTTAGCCCTGGTAACACCGGGGAGCTGTTTTTT
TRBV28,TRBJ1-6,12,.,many,CASSLQGTPLHF,TGTGCCAGCAGCCTGCAGGGGACACCCCTCCACTTT